The clone carrying this TCR beta chain has at least ten counts. The data derive from a study of blood T cells in healthy people across ages. It was with a sample-barcoded 5' primer and a J-beta primer mix that a second PCR of roughly 7 to 11 cycles was run. MiXCR, applied by TCRdb to the 5' RACE reads, yields one record per CDR3 protein. The profile shows over 700,000 distinct CDR3 sequences, more than 20% of them singletons. The germline gives CDR1 SEHNR, CDR2 FQNEAQ (reference sequence). Trimming cost V 2 bases and J 1 base, with 5 bases left between them. The CDR3 has 14 amino acids. Separately, the same data were catalogued under a study of T cells of mothers and their children.

The clonotype was recovered from a boy between 10 and 17 years old in good health. This rearrangement joins TRBV7-9 to TRBJ2-2, with TRBD1 as a possible D gene (5 bases). Sample: blood. For the CDR3, the DNA is TGTGCCAGCAGCTTACAGGGGAACACCGGGGAGCTGTTTTTT. It yields the protein CASSLQGNTGELFF.